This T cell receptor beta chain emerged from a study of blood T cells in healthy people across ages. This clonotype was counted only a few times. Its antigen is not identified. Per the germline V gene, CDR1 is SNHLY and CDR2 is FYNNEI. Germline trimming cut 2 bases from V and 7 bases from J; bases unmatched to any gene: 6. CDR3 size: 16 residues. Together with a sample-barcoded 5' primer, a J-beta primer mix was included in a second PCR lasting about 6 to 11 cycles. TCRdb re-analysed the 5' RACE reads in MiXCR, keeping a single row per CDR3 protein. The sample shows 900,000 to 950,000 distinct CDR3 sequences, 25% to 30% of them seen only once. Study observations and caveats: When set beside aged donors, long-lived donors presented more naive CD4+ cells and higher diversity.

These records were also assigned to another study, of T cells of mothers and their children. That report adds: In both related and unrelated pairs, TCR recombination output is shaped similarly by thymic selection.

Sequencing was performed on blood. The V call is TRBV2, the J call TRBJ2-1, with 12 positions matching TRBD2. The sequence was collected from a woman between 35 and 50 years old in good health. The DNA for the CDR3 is TGTGCCAGCAGTGAATCGAGGCTAGCGGGGGGGAATGAGCAGTTCTTC. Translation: CASSESRLAGGNEQFF.